This T cell receptor beta chain was profiled in a study of cytomegalovirus exposure and HLA in healthy donors (dated by TCRdb to about 2017). Notes on the research overall: In an earlier analysis of 587 of the donors, 276 Gb of sequence data and approximately 120 million unique TCR beta sequences from 180 million or so T cells were reported. A separate validation cohort of more than 100 different subjects was used in addition to the roughly 700-subject first cohort. The study was designed to test whether signatures of past pathogen exposure could be identified by cataloging public T cell receptors. Every repertoire in the discovery cohort had been generated on one and the same sequencing platform. A later analysis re-examined previously published TCR beta repertoires from just over 650 donors and added high-resolution HLA genotyping to investigate patterns of TCR occurrence. Among the approximately 400 genotyped donors, around 81% belonged to the genetic ancestry cluster associated with self-reported Caucasian donors. Class I and class II HLA loci were covered by the typing at four-digit resolution. A few DR-DQ haplotypes were treated as single units for association and clustering because of strong linkage in the cohort. An early release that covered more than 550 HLA-typed donors contained approximately 300 gigabases of sequencing data and tens of millions of unique TCR sequences. Donor age, sex, ethnicity and CMV serostatus were compiled alongside the repertoire data. The number of donors typed differed by locus, with about 629-640 for A, B, C, DRB1 and DQB1, 522 for DQA1, over 600 for DPA1, and about 450 for DPB1. Using immunosequencing, the study profiled T cell repertoires from about 620 subjects and related those repertoires to cytomegalovirus serostatus. Across some 400 genotyped donors of the cohort, an average of roughly 250,000 unique TCR beta nucleotide sequences per donor were sequenced, and 15% to 20% of those sequences were non-productive. Rather than drawing on any new phenotypic data, the later analysis identified candidate immune exposures from TCR beta sequences and the way those sequences occurred across donors. An earlier analysis of around 540 of the donors applied high-throughput TCR beta sequencing to assess whether each TCR beta V gene segment acted as functional or pseudogenic. A later genetic analysis used genome-wide SNP genotypes for 398 of the 666 donors, treating that subset as a discovery cohort. High-throughput TCR immunosequencing, statistical association of individual TCRs with disease status, and machine learning were combined to predict cytomegalovirus infection status.

Only one count was recorded for this clone. Its specific antigen is unknown. No base qualities exist here, and no much larger clone lies one base off it. Library preparation was by the immunoSEQ multiplex PCR assay. For the multiplex PCR, a mixture combining 60 forward primers for TCR Vbeta segments and 13 reverse primers for TCR Jbeta segments was used. Amplification of the CDR3 region of rearranged TCR beta genes was performed with a multiplex PCR assay on genomic DNA. The Illumina HiSeq System was used to sequence the amplified TCR beta libraries as 87-base-pair reads. For the original study's pipeline: In a later analysis, around 80 million unique TCR beta chains were counted across the 500 to 850 repertoires, and around 10 million of these chains were shared by at least two donors. Raw reads were error-corrected and collapsed into unique sequences with a nearest-neighbor algorithm that merged closely related sequences to remove PCR and sequencing errors. To assign V, D and J gene segments, CDR3 sequences were aligned to IMGT reference sequences. For a sequence to be retained, at least a six-nucleotide match to both a V gene segment and a J gene segment was required. Rearrangements were classified as productive when the CDR3 lacked stop codons and remained in frame with V and J, and all other rearrangements were classified as non-productive. Following IMGT convention, CDR3 was defined as the stretch from the second conserved V-encoded cysteine to the conserved J-encoded phenylalanine. Sequences without an unambiguous match to a single V gene segment were excluded from the earlier analysis of almost 600 of the donors. An earlier analysis of under 750 of the donors called V segments functional above 56.7% productive rearrangements and segregating when the between-donor standard deviation exceeded 5%. To diagnose cytomegalovirus status from the catalog of TCR beta chain sequences, a statistical classification framework was built. V and J gene assignment, in a later analysis, came from comparing TCR nucleotide sequences with IMGT/GENE-DB human TR gene sequences. The TCRdist pipeline was used in a later analysis to assign CDR3 sequences and most-parsimonious VDJ recombination scenarios. In a later analysis, every TCR beta chain was defined by the combination of its CDR3 amino acid sequence and its V-gene family, and reads without a unique V-gene family were dropped. To address suspected cross-contamination and a sequencing artifact, a later analysis removed 592 highly shared, low-generation-probability nucleotide sequences. For each public chain, a later analysis derived a clonal expansion index from normalized ranks of inferred template counts within each repertoire. Generation probabilities in a later analysis came from a VDJ recombination model fitted to out-of-frame rearrangements, and those results were checked against IGoR. Hypergeometric tests were used in a later analysis to score TCR-TCR, TCR-HLA and TCR-CMV co-occurrence, with a repertoire-size bias correction applied to the TCR pairs. A later analysis estimated false discovery rates by permuting HLA or CMV assignments 20 times. A later analysis grouped co-occurring TCRs with DBSCAN, adding TCRdist sequence similarity when clustering within HLA-allele-positive subsets. Co-occurrence clustering excluded repertoires with fewer than 30,000 or more than 120,000 public chains, plus five with anomalous nucleotide sharing. TCRdb carries this immuneACCESS record with in-frame sequences only. Its versions omit some clonotypes, under half of them owing to an unresolved V gene in the studies checked, with the rest unexplained. V and J calls and clone size are given by that table; D and trimming were obtained from the DNA. The table for this sample lists about 94,000 clones; roughly 80% of them were counted only once. The ten largest clonotypes hold 10% of the sample.

Here is what the overall study found, with its caveats: The cohort was sequenced for TCR beta chains only, and without alpha or paired-chain data the features that could be detected were limited. When HLA alleles, especially DR and DQ, strongly co-occurred, TCR associations were difficult to assign to individual alleles. Because the 87-base-pair reads could not distinguish some IMGT-functional V segments, including TRBV6-2 and TRBV6-3, those segments were excluded. A further reported finding was that TCR beta sequences accurately predicted the HLA-A and HLA-B alleles for most subjects in the first cohort. According to a later analysis, TCR association rates differed among HLA loci, with DRB1 alleles showing the most associated TCRs and HLA-C alleles showing the fewest. Linkage disequilibrium might explain the correlated functional status among segregating V segments, but an unknown experimental factor could not be ruled out. An association between a missense DCLRE1C variant and V-gene and J-gene trimming of TCR beta chains was found in a later genetic analysis and replicated in an independent cohort. In a later analysis, HLA-associated TCR beta chains showed more clonal expansion and lower generation probabilities than non-associated chains that were equally common. The classifier was reported to diagnose cytomegalovirus status with high specificity and sensitivity in both the original cohort and the validation cohort. In a later analysis, several top co-occurrence clusters were reported to appear linked to parvovirus B19, influenza, CMV and Epstein-Barr virus. A few of the identified cytomegalovirus-associated TCR beta chains were confirmed in vitro to be specific for cytomegalovirus antigens. The study listed 150 to 200 TCR beta chains as associated with cytomegalovirus. Immune exposure information for the cohort was limited to CMV serostatus. An earlier analysis of approximately 540 of the donors showed that most TCR beta V segments appeared in productive rearrangements either about 87% or about 30% of the time, which broadly matched IMGT annotations. The sequencing pipeline was judged likely to have produced a cluster of highly shared sequence variants as a technical artifact. Because HLA typing was missing for some donors at each locus, association tests included only the typed subset. It was suggested by the authors that the approach could potentially be generalized to other disease states and immunological phenotypes. Most TCR sequences were observed very rarely across donors, whereas some public TCRs were present in many individuals. In a later genetic analysis, fewer N-insertions in productive TCRs were reported among donors in an Asian-associated ancestry cluster than the roughly 700-donor mean. According to a later analysis, most CMV-associated TCR beta chains appeared to be HLA-restricted, and the HLA associations seemed to be driven largely by CMV exposure. The presence/absence analyses assumed that sequencing depth was roughly uniform across donors, and that assumption may not be true. Specific HLA alleles were associated with roughly 17,000 TCR beta sequences at a false discovery rate of 0.05 in a later analysis. Seventeen rarely observed V segments, including chromosome 9 orphons, were excluded from the earlier analysis of some 590 of the donors because counts were too low.

The cohort comprised some 680 healthy bone marrow donors. All cohort members were sampled while nominally healthy, although unrecorded immune exposures were likely present. CMV serostatus was positive for about 270 and negative for about half of the roughly 670 cohort members, and was not recorded for this donor. A peripheral blood sample was collected from each donor, and TCR beta sequencing was performed on peripheral blood mononuclear cells. Genomic DNA was extracted from the blood cell samples with the Qiagen DNeasy Blood Extraction Kit. The CDR3 covers 17 residues, taking in both the cysteine and the phenylalanine. Kept here is only the CDR3 DNA, which spans 51 bases and is read in frame from base 1. CDR1 SGHNT and CDR2 YENEEA were looked up in the germline V gene. V is cut back by 1 base and J by 3 bases, with 9 bases in the junction unmatched.

Input material: PBMCs. The rearranged segments are TRBV11-3 and TRBJ2-7; the junction holds 10 bases that match TRBD2. This clonotype was sampled from a human donor in good health. The encoded CDR3 is CASSLVPTSGKRYEQYF. Read as DNA, the sequence is TGTGCCAGCAGCTTAGTTCCAACTAGCGGGAAACGCTACGAGCAGTACTTC. The reference TRBV11-3 and TRBJ2-7 proteins fill in what lies around the CDR3, so the full variable domain reads EAGVVQSPRYKIIEKKQPVAFWCNPISGHNTLYWYLQNLGQGPELLIRYENEEAVDDSQLPKDRFSAERLKGVDSTLKIQPAELGDSAVYLCASSLVPTSGKRYEQYFGPGTRLTVT.